These 25 T cell receptor beta chains share one sample of origin, sequenced in a study of shared clonotypes between healthy human individuals. Sequencing used immunoSEQ multiplex PCR; TCRdb keeps in-frame clones, though not all of them. This sample has about 490,000 clones, with about 84% found just once. The material sequenced was PBMCs. The receptors derive from a woman aged 40 to 50 in good health. Some clones in this sample may be carry-over from other donors' samples.

On this clone itself: A read error likely explains this, since a far larger clone differs by one base. Here the CDR3 DNA reads TGTGCCAGCAGACTATGGTCAGCCTACGAGCAGTACTTC. Amino acid sequence: CASRLWSAYEQYF. The J gene is TRBJ2-7, the V gene TRBV11-2; D is unclear. The CDR3 consists of 13 residues. Germline V gene sequence: CDR1 SGHAT, CDR2 FQNNGV. Trimming removed 6 bases at V and 2 bases at J, with 11 bases between.

V gene TRBV4-2 combines with J gene TRBJ2-7; the match to TRBD2 covers 7 bases. V shed 0 bases and J 2 bases; nucleotides not matched to a gene: 13. The CDR3 extends over 18 amino acids. CDR1 LGHNA and CDR2 YNFKEQ come from the germline V gene. CDR3 nucleotide sequence: TGTGCCAGCAGCCAAGATCTGGACGCGAGCGGGACCCCCTACGAGCAGTACTTC. Translation: CASSQDLDASGTPYEQYF.

To note about this clone: One base separates it from a far larger clone, so it is likely a read error. CDR3 coding DNA: TGTGCCAGCAGTGACTCCGTAGGGGGGTACGAGCAGTACTTC. Its translation is CASSDSVGGYEQYF. V usage is TRBV25-1 and J usage is TRBJ2-7; D assignment may be TRBD1 or TRBD2 (6 bases each). V lost 3 bases and J 4 bases, leaving 13 bases between the germline ends. Germline values: CDR1 MGHDK, CDR2 SYGVNS. The CDR3 is 14 residues long.

Only one count was recorded for this clone. A far larger clone is only one base removed, so a read error is likely. This chain links TRBV16 with TRBJ1-1; D not resolved. This CDR3 is 14 amino acids long. The V end lost 5 bases, the J end lost 4 bases, and 14 bases lay between the germline ends. The germline V gene has CDR1 KGHSY and CDR2 FQNENV. CDR3: CASSNSVAGTEAFF. The CDR3, as DNA: TGTGCCAGCAGCAACTCGGTGGCAGGCACTGAAGCTTTCTTT.

The rearrangement joins TRBV4-1 to TRBJ2-1; 10 nucleotides match TRBD2. With 4 bases clipped from V and 10 bases from J, the junction kept 16 bases outside the gene matches. The germline V gene has CDR1 MGHRA and CDR2 YSYEKL. CDR3 length: 17 residues. The CDR3 here is CASSLAFLAGEGREQFF. DNA for the CDR3: TGCGCCAGCAGCCTGGCGTTTCTAGCGGGAGAAGGCAGGGAGCAGTTCTTC.

This clone was found once. The V gene is TRBV28, the J gene TRBJ1-2, with D hard to call. The V end was cut by 8 bases, the J end by 4 bases, with 11 bases between. The V gene's germline CDR1 is MDHEN and CDR2 SYDVKM. The CDR3 sequence is 12 residues long. The CDR3 here is CASRQLGYGYTF. CDR3 DNA: TGTGCCAGCCGTCAACTGGGCTATGGCTACACCTTC.

This chain joins TRBV2 and TRBJ2-3; 9 bases line up with TRBD2. Unmatched junction bases numbered 3, after V lost 3 bases and J lost 8 bases. Germline V lookup: CDR1 SNHLY, CDR2 FYNNEI. This CDR3 has 13 amino acids. The CDR3, as DNA: TGTGCCAGCAGTGAGCGGGAGGGCCTTACGCAGTATTTT. Protein product: CASSEREGLTQYF.

As to this clone: Being one base from a much bigger clone, this may be a read error. The rearrangement joins TRBV5-1 to TRBJ2-5; D unresolved. The CDR3 contains 11 residues. V was trimmed by 0 bases and J by 8 bases, leaving 5 bases between them. Germline V gene data show CDR1 as SGHRS and CDR2 as YFSETQ. The CDR3 protein is CASSLGDTQYF. The CDR3 nucleotides are TGCGCCAGCAGCTTGGGCGATACCCAGTACTTC. The complete variable domain, with remaining parts taken from reference TRBV5-1 and TRBJ2-5, reads KAGVTQTPRYLIKTRGQQVTLSCSPISGHRSVSWYQQTPGQGLQFLFEYFSETQRNKGNFPGRFSGRQFSNSRSEMNVSTLELGDSALYLCASSLGDTQYFGPGTRLLVL.

Regarding this clone: With a far larger clone one base away, a read error is the likely cause. The gene calls are TRBV10-3 and TRBJ1-4; possible D gene TRBD1, 5 bases. CDR1 is ENHRY, CDR2 SYGVKD, per germline. The CDR3 is made up of 11 amino acids. The DNA for the CDR3 is TGTGCCATTGGGGGGGGTGAAAAACTGTCTTTT. As protein: CAIGGGEKLSF.

This clone was observed once. This rearrangement joins TRBV19 to TRBJ1-2, with TRBD1 as a possible D gene (6 bases). Deletions cut 9 bases from V and 4 bases from J, with 9 bases between. CDR1 is LNHDA, CDR2 SQIVND, per germline (reference sequence). The CDR3 length is 11 residues. CDR3: CASRTAYGYTF. The CDR3 nucleotides are TGTGCCAGCAGGACAGCCTATGGCTACACCTTC.

J is TRBJ2-2 and V is TRBV7-8, with 7 bases identical to TRBD1. The CDR3 covers 16 residues. Germline V gene data show CDR1 as SGHVS and CDR2 as FQNEAQ. With V trimmed by 1 base and J by 5 bases, 7 bases remained unmatched. The CDR3, as DNA: TGTGCCAGCAGCTTAGTTGGAGCAGGGGGAACCGGGGAGCTGTTTTTT. Residues: CASSLVGAGGTGELFF. Full variable domain (outside the CDR3, taken from reference TRBV7-8 and TRBJ2-2): GAGVSQSPRYKVAKRGQDVALRCDPISGHVSLFWYQQALGQGPEFLTYFQNEAQLDKSGLPSDRFFAERPEGSVSTLKIQRTQQEDSAVYLCASSLVGAGGTGELFFGEGSRLTVL.

The chain joins TRBV30 to TRBJ2-3, with no clear D. Germline V CDR1 and CDR2: GTSNPN, SVGIG (reference sequence). Trimming took 2 bases from V and 4 from J, leaving 10 bases between them. This CDR3 spans 13 amino acids. In DNA form, the CDR3 reads TGTGCCTGGAGTACCGGTTCCCCAGATACGCAGTATTTT. Translating it yields CAWSTGSPDTQYF. The variable domain in full, completed from reference TRBV30 and TRBJ2-3, reads SQTIHQWPATLVQPVGSPLSLECTVEGTSNPNLYWYRQAAGRGLQLLFYSVGIGQISSEVPQNLSASRPQDRQFILSSKKLLLSDSGFYLCAWSTGSPDTQYFGPGTRLTVL.

The V gene is TRBV6-1, the J gene TRBJ2-7, with D possibly matching TRBD1 (6 bases). CDR1 and CDR2 from the germline V gene are MNHNS and SASEGT. This CDR3 has 14 residues. V was trimmed by 3 bases and J by 1 base, leaving 10 bases between them. The chain's CDR3 is CASSDRGWSYEQYF. Written as DNA, the CDR3 is TGTGCCAGCAGTGATAGGGGGTGGTCCTACGAGCAGTACTTC.

The rearrangement uses TRBV5-1 and TRBJ1-1, with 7 nucleotides matching TRBD1. Germline values: CDR1 SGHRS, CDR2 YFSETQ. Losses at the gene ends were 3 bases for V and 4 bases for J; bases not matched to a gene: 6. The CDR3 extends over 14 amino acids. The CDR3 is CASSSGQVATEAFF. Here the CDR3 DNA reads TGCGCCAGCAGCTCTGGACAGGTTGCCACTGAAGCTTTCTTT.

V usage is TRBV7-9 and J usage is TRBJ1-5; 7 bases match TRBD1. CDR3 length equals 15 residues. Germline trimming cut 5 bases from V and 1 base from J; bases unmatched to any gene: 5. Germline assignment: CDR1 SEHNR and CDR2 FQNEAQ (reference sequence). The CDR3 bases are TGTGCCAGCAGCCAGGGGGGGGCCAGCAATCAGCCCCAGCATTTT. Amino acids: CASSQGGASNQPQHF. The full variable domain, its missing parts supplied by reference TRBV7-9 and TRBJ1-5, is DTGVSQNPRHKITKRGQNVTFRCDPISEHNRLYWYRQTLGQGPEFLTYFQNEAQLEKSRLLSDRFSAERPKGSFSTLEIQRTEQGDSAMYLCASSQGGASNQPQHFGDGTRLSIL.

The chain couples TRBV28 to TRBJ2-5; D not certain. The CDR3 is 13 residues long. The V and J ends lost 7 bases and 5 bases respectively, with 14 bases between them. Germline V lookup: CDR1 MDHEN, CDR2 SYDVKM. Here the CDR3 DNA reads TGTGCCAGCACCCTAGGACCCCGGGAGACCCAGTACTTC. Protein sequence: CASTLGPRETQYF. Full variable domain (remainder filled in from reference TRBV28 and TRBJ2-5): DVKVTQSSRYLVKRTGEKVFLECVQDMDHENMFWYRQDPGLGLRLIYFSYDVKMKEKGDIPEGYSVSREKKERFSLILESASTNQTSMYLCASTLGPRETQYFGPGTRLLVL.

This clone was seen a handful of times. V usage is TRBV7-2 and J usage is TRBJ1-5; 7 positions agree with TRBD1. Trimming at V came to 5 bases and at J to 1 base, leaving 5 bases not matched to a gene. CDR1 is SGHTA, CDR2 FQGNSA, per germline. CDR3 size: 15 residues. The CDR3 loop reads CASSGRDSSNQPQHF. In DNA, the CDR3 is TGTGCCAGCAGCGGAAGGGACAGCAGCAATCAGCCCCAGCATTTT.

The chain combines TRBV7-9 with TRBJ2-5; D unresolved. The CDR3 runs 15 residues. The ends were cut back, 5 bases at V and 2 bases at J, with 15 bases in the middle. Germline V gene data show CDR1 as SEHNR and CDR2 as FQNEAQ (reference sequence). Written as DNA, the CDR3 is TGTGCCAGCAGCCCTCTTATCGAGATTCAAGAGACCCAGTACTTC. It translates to CASSPLIEIQETQYF.

The gene calls are TRBV19 and TRBJ1-3, with a possible D match to TRBD1 (5 bases). V lost 10 bases to trimming and J lost 1 base, with 11 bases between them. This CDR3 has 13 amino acids. The germline V gene has CDR1 LNHDA and CDR2 SQIVND (reference sequence). The CDR3 bases are TGTGCCACCCGCCGGGGGTCTGGAAACACCATATATTTT. Translation gives CATRRGSGNTIYF.

The rearrangement joins TRBV10-3 to TRBJ2-7; 8 bases line up with TRBD2. This CDR3 has 17 residues. From germline, CDR1 is ENHRY and CDR2 SYGVKD. Trimming at V came to 5 bases and at J to 0 bases, leaving 12 bases not matched to a gene. The CDR3: CAISFPPSGRSSYEQYF. The CDR3, as DNA: TGTGCCATCAGTTTTCCACCTAGCGGGCGGAGCTCCTACGAGCAGTACTTC.

This clone was seen only once. The genes are TRBV5-1 and TRBJ2-3; 8 nucleotides line up with TRBD2. The germline gives CDR1 SGHRS, CDR2 YFSETQ. CDR3 length: 15 amino acids. With V trimmed by 4 bases and J by 3 bases, 7 bases remained unmatched. The CDR3 sequence: CASSGLASGTDTQYF. In nucleotides, the CDR3 is TGCGCCAGCAGCGGGTTAGCTAGCGGGACAGATACGCAGTATTTT.

This rearrangement joins TRBV7-8 to TRBJ2-3; TRBD2 might be the D (5 bases). Trimming removed 3 bases at V and 0 bases at J, with 7 bases between. The CDR3 loop spans 14 amino acids. The V gene's germline CDR1 is SGHVS and CDR2 FQNEAQ. DNA for the CDR3: TGTGCCAGCAGCTTGTGGGAGAGCACAGATACGCAGTATTTT. This codes for CASSLWESTDTQYF.

This clone was observed once. The DNA of the CDR3 is TGTGCCAGCAGCTTTCGCCCCAGCCGGAGGGCCGCCGGGGAGCTGTTTTTT. Translation: CASSFRPSRRAAGELFF. The J gene is TRBJ2-2, the V gene TRBV11-2; tentative D call: TRBD2 (6 bases). Germline CDR1 is SGHAT and CDR2 is FQNNGV. With 3 bases removed from V and 6 bases from J, the gap between germline ends came to 20 bases. This CDR3 spans 17 amino acids. The full variable domain, completed using reference TRBV11-2 and TRBJ2-2, is EAGVAQSPRYKIIEKRQSVAFWCNPISGHATLYWYQQILGQGPKLLIQFQNNGVVDDSQLPKDRFSAERLKGVDSTLKIQPAKLEDSAVYLCASSFRPSRRAAGELFFGEGSRLTVL.

The chain uses TRBV11-1 and TRBJ2-2; 7 nucleotides align to TRBD1. The germline V gene has CDR1 SGHAT and CDR2 FQDESV (reference sequence). The CDR3 runs to 14 residues. V lost 9 bases to trimming and J lost 5 bases; unmatched junction nucleotides: 9. CDR3 in DNA: TGTGCCAGTCTAGACAGGGCGAGGACCGGGGAGCTGTTTTTT. Its translation: CASLDRARTGELFF.

This clone was seen a single time. The V and J genes are TRBV7-8 and TRBJ2-5; the match to TRBD1 covers 7 bases. The CDR3 has 14 residues. Losses at the gene ends were 4 bases for V and 3 bases for J; bases not matched to a gene: 5. Germline loops: CDR1 SGHVS, CDR2 FQNEAQ. CDR3 sequence: CASSYNTGEETQYF. CDR3 DNA sequence: TGTGCCAGCAGCTACAACACAGGGGAAGAGACCCAGTACTTC. The full variable domain, with the rest looked up from reference TRBV7-8 and TRBJ2-5, is GAGVSQSPRYKVAKRGQDVALRCDPISGHVSLFWYQQALGQGPEFLTYFQNEAQLDKSGLPSDRFFAERPEGSVSTLKIQRTQQEDSAVYLCASSYNTGEETQYFGPGTRLLVL.